This is a list of T cell receptor beta chains from one sample in a study of shared clonotypes between healthy human individuals. The repertoire was sequenced with immunoSEQ multiplex PCR; TCRdb's copy has only in-frame clones and lacks some. The sample yields more than 150,000 clones, over 85% seen once. Sequencing was carried out using naive CD4+ T cells sorted from blood. Every receptor here comes from a woman aged 30 to 39 in good health. Each CDR3 is given with its conserved first and last residue. The D gene is left open where the match is weak. A clone size is listed for some rows: how often the clone was seen (once, few, many), or a class if it is expanded.

D | J | V | size | CDR3 | DNA
NA | TRBJ2-7 | TRBV6-1 | NA | CASSDNYEQYF | TGTGCCAGCAGTGACAACTACGAGCAGTACTTC
NA | TRBJ1-2 | TRBV7-9 | NA | CASSLEVLSGYTF | TGTGCCAGCAGCTTAGAAGTCCTGAGCGGCTACACCTTC
NA | TRBJ2-1 | TRBV6-1 | NA | CASSAAGTSYNEQFF | TGTGCCAGCAGTGCGGCAGGGACTTCCTACAATGAGCAGTTCTTC
NA | TRBJ1-1 | TRBV6-5 | NA | CASSYWGGTEAFF | TGTGCCAGCAGTTACTGGGGGGGTACTGAAGCTTTCTTT
NA | TRBJ2-7 | TRBV29-1 | NA | CSVVTGSPGLVGYEQYF | TGCAGCGTTGTAACCGGCAGTCCTGGACTGGTCGGGTACGAGCAGTACTTC
TRBD2 | TRBJ2-7 | TRBV15 | NA | CATSHSSGLGIYEQYF | TGTGCCACCAGCCATTCCAGCGGACTAGGAATCTACGAGCAGTACTTC
NA | TRBJ2-7 | TRBV7-2 | NA | CASSLRAREQYF | TGTGCCAGCAGCTTAAGGGCTCGCGAGCAGTACTTC
TRBD2 | TRBJ2-7 | TRBV5-1 | NA | CASSLVSGSTYEQYF | TGCGCCAGCAGCTTGGTTAGCGGGAGTACCTACGAGCAGTACTTC
NA | TRBJ2-7 | TRBV6-6 | NA | CASSYAGHAYEQYF | TGTGCCAGCAGTTACGCAGGCCATGCCTACGAGCAGTACTTC
NA | TRBJ1-4 | TRBV7-8 | few | CASIPPGGPNEKLFF | TGTGCCAGCATTCCCCCGGGGGGCCCTAATGAAAAACTGTTTTTT
NA | TRBJ2-7 | TRBV7-9 | few | CASSTDWQYF | TGTGCCAGCAGCACGGACTGGCAGTACTTC
NA | TRBJ1-1 | TRBV29-1 | once | CSVEGLNTEAFF | TGCAGCGTTGAGGGCTTGAACACTGAAGCTTTCTTT
NA | TRBJ2-7 | TRBV6-5 | NA | CASSRDRTRTIEQYF | TGTGCCAGCAGCCGCGACAGGACCCGTACCATCGAGCAGTACTTC
NA | TRBJ1-2 | TRBV11-2 | NA | CASSLERGGYGYTF | TGTGCCAGCAGCTTAGAAAGGGGCGGGTATGGCTACACCTTC
NA | TRBJ2-7 | TRBV28 | NA | CASSPSVSGGYEQYF | TGTGCCAGCAGTCCAAGCGTTAGCGGAGGCTACGAGCAGTACTTC
TRBD1 | TRBJ1-2 | TRBV10-2 | few | CASRTGARGYTF | TGCGCCAGCAGAACAGGGGCCCGAGGCTACACCTTC
NA | TRBJ1-1 | TRBV18 | NA | CASSLNRPHEAFF | TGTGCCAGCTCCCTCAACCGCCCTCATGAAGCTTTCTTT
TRBD1 | TRBJ1-2 | TRBV10-1 | few | CASSEGQGGGYTF | TGCGCCAGCAGTGAAGGACAGGGTGGCGGCTACACCTTC
NA | TRBJ2-7 | TRBV5-1 | NA | CASSLGAMNYEQYF | TGCGCCAGCAGCTTGGGGGCGATGAACTACGAGCAGTACTTC
NA | TRBJ2-7 | TRBV28 | NA | CASSLGAGAPPYEQYF | TGTGCCAGCAGTTTAGGGGCGGGGGCCCCTCCCTACGAGCAGTACTTC
NA | TRBJ1-4 | TRBV27 | NA | CASSRSSSNEKLFF | TGTGCCAGCAGTCGATCCTCATCTAATGAAAAACTGTTTTTT
TRBD1 | TRBJ2-7 | TRBV5-1 | NA | CASSGSSGTGFYEQYF | TGCGCCAGCAGCGGTTCATCCGGGACAGGGTTCTACGAGCAGTACTTC
TRBD2 | TRBJ2-5 | TRBV11-2 | NA | CASSLGLAIIQETQYF | TGTGCCAGCAGCTTAGGACTAGCGATAATACAAGAGACCCAGTACTTC
NA | TRBJ1-1 | TRBV10-3 | NA | CATEDIQATEAFF | TGTGCCACCGAAGACATCCAAGCCACTGAAGCTTTCTTT
NA | TRBJ2-6 | TRBV28 | NA | CASSPGHSSGANVLTF | TGTGCCAGCAGCCCGGGACATAGCTCTGGGGCCAACGTCCTGACTTTC
NA | TRBJ1-5 | TRBV4-1 | NA | CASSPQRSNQPQHF | TGCGCCAGCAGCCCTCAGCGCAGCAATCAGCCCCAGCATTTT
TRBD1 | TRBJ2-7 | TRBV7-2 | NA | CASRLTGSNEQYF | TGTGCCAGCAGGCTGACAGGGTCCAACGAGCAGTACTTC
NA | TRBJ1-1 | TRBV7-9 | NA | CASSYDAFSLGTEAFF | TGTGCCAGCAGCTACGACGCCTTTAGTTTGGGCACTGAAGCTTTCTTT
TRBD1 | TRBJ2-7 | TRBV10-3 | NA | CAISLQGAGIEQYF | TGTGCCATCAGCTTACAGGGGGCAGGAATCGAGCAGTACTTC
NA | TRBJ1-4 | TRBV6-6 | NA | CASSLGALGEKLFF | TGTGCCAGCAGTCTGGGGGCCCTTGGTGAAAAACTGTTTTTT
TRBD1 | TRBJ1-1 | TRBV5-1 | NA | CASSLGQGASKAFF | TGCGCCAGCAGCTTGGGACAGGGGGCTTCGAAAGCTTTCTTT
TRBD2 | TRBJ2-1 | TRBV5-8 | NA | CASPRAGVNEQFF | TGTGCCAGCCCCAGGGCGGGAGTGAATGAGCAGTTCTTC
NA | TRBJ1-3 | TRBV28 | NA | CASSGPGSGNTIYF | TGTGCCAGCAGCGGACCCGGCTCTGGAAACACCATATATTTT
TRBD2 | TRBJ2-7 | TRBV28 | once | CASSLPRLAGAYEQYF | TGTGCCAGCAGTTTGCCCCGACTAGCGGGAGCTTACGAGCAGTACTTC
NA | TRBJ1-5 | TRBV28 | once | CASSSPQGSNQPQHF | TGTGCCAGCAGTTCTCCCCAGGGCAGCAATCAGCCCCAGCATTTT
TRBD2 | TRBJ2-7 | TRBV29-1 | NA | CSARLAGREQYF | TGCAGCGCCAGACTAGCGGGAAGAGAGCAGTACTTC
NA | TRBJ1-1 | TRBV5-1 | NA | CASSYSGTRKTEAFF | TGCGCCAGCAGCTATTCCGGGACAAGGAAGACTGAAGCTTTCTTT
TRBD1 | TRBJ1-2 | TRBV7-2 | NA | CASSLGTGGGYTF | TGTGCCAGCAGCTTAGGGACAGGGGGCGGCTACACCTTC
NA | TRBJ2-7 | TRBV6-6 | NA | CASSSLLYEQYF | TGTGCCAGCAGTTCCCTCCTCTACGAGCAGTACTTC
NA | TRBJ2-7 | TRBV11-2 | NA | CASSLKLLAWENYEQYF | TGTGCCAGCAGCTTAAAACTACTTGCGTGGGAGAACTACGAGCAGTACTTC
TRBD1 | TRBJ2-7 | TRBV28 | NA | CASSLLGQAYYEQYF | TGTGCCAGCAGTCTACTGGGACAGGCGTACTACGAGCAGTACTTC
TRBD1 | TRBJ2-7 | TRBV19 | once | CASRTTTGDGYEQYF | TGTGCCAGTAGGACAACCACAGGGGATGGCTACGAGCAGTACTTC
NA | TRBJ2-7 | TRBV27 | NA | CASRSDRWGSNTYEQYF | TGTGCCAGCAGGTCCGACCGTTGGGGCTCAAATACCTACGAGCAGTACTTC
TRBD1 | TRBJ2-7 | TRBV27 | NA | CASSFDRGSDEQYF | TGTGCCAGCAGTTTCGACAGGGGGTCGGACGAGCAGTACTTC
NA | TRBJ2-1 | TRBV9 | once | CASSVVNTYNEQFF | TGTGCCAGCAGCGTAGTTAATACCTACAATGAGCAGTTCTTC
NA | TRBJ1-4 | TRBV28 | NA | CASRLENEKLFF | TGTGCCAGCAGATTGGAGAATGAAAAACTGTTTTTT
NA | TRBJ1-3 | TRBV5-1 | NA | CASSPGASGNTIYF | TGCGCCAGCAGCCCGGGGGCGTCTGGAAACACCATATATTTT
NA | TRBJ2-6 | TRBV7-9 | NA | CASSPSGVGANVLTF | TGTGCCAGCAGCCCCTCAGGGGTTGGGGCCAACGTCCTGACTTTC